Below, one TCR beta chain is given with its context. Naive CD8 cells were CD45RO-negative, positively selected for CCR7, excluding terminally differentiated effector memory CD45RA+ cells. About 30,000 T cell genomes, or about 190 ng DNA, went into the sorted-subset replicate PCRs. Here immunoSEQ multiplex PCR was the method, and the copy in TCRdb shows in-frame clones only, minus some. The sample records around 600,000 clones, approximately 96% being singletons. These data originate in a study of shared clonotypes between healthy human individuals. The V end was cut by 6 bases, the J end by 3 bases, with 17 bases between. The CDR3 runs 15 residues. Looked up from germline, CDR1 is SEHNR and CDR2 is FQNEAQ (reference sequence).

This clonotype was obtained from a woman aged 25 to 39 in good health. Sequencing was done on a sample of naive CD8+ T cells sorted from blood. This chain joins TRBV7-9 and TRBJ1-2, with D maybe TRBD1 (5 bases). The CDR3 coding sequence is TGTGCCAGCAGTTTAAAGACCCGGGGCGACTATGGCTACACCTTC. The encoded protein is CASSLKTRGDYGYTF.